The 4 T cell receptor beta chains given below trace back to one sample, sequenced in a study of technical replicates of blood from a handful of donors. Profiling relied on immunoSEQ multiplex PCR, and the TCRdb table lists in-frame clones only, not all of them. The sample has around 93,000 clones; roughly 94% are singletons. Input material: T cells isolated from PBMCs. These receptors came from a human donor in good health.

This clone was counted a single time. The chain is built from TRBV9 and TRBJ2-7, with TRBD1 matching 10 bases. This CDR3 has 15 residues. V shed 2 bases, J shed 4 bases, and the junction held 6 bases outside the gene matches. CDR1 is SGDLS and CDR2 is YYNGEE in the germline V gene. The CDR3: CASSVRGTGDYEQYF. For the CDR3, the DNA is TGTGCCAGCAGCGTTAGAGGGACAGGGGATTACGAGCAGTACTTC.

The sample holds one count of this clone. J is TRBJ2-6 and V is TRBV27; perhaps TRBD1 as D (6 bases). Deletions cut 2 bases from V and 0 bases from J, with 17 bases between. This CDR3 spans 19 amino acids. CDR1 is MNHEY and CDR2 is SMNVEV in the germline V gene (reference sequence). CDR3 in amino acids: CASSLVPGVVYSGANVLTF. The CDR3 DNA follows: TGTGCCAGCAGTTTAGTACCAGGGGTGGTGTACTCTGGGGCCAACGTCCTGACTTTC.

This clone has only one observation. The chain recombines TRBV2 with TRBJ1-6; D possibly corresponds to TRBD1 (5 bases). CDR3 length equals 15 residues. Germline V gene lookup returns CDR1 SNHLY and CDR2 FYNNEI. V gave up 5 bases and J gave up 5 bases, with 13 bases separating them. The CDR3 DNA reads TGTGCCAGCAGTCCGATGGGGCCTAATAATTCACCCCTCCACTTT. This translates into CASSPMGPNNSPLHF.

The V call is TRBV19, the J call TRBJ2-3; TRBD1 aligns across 10 bases. V lost 4 bases to trimming and J lost 6 bases; unmatched junction nucleotides: 10. The V gene's germline CDR1 is LNHDA and CDR2 SQIVND (reference sequence). This CDR3 comprises 16 residues. The CDR3 coding sequence is TGTGCCAGTAGTACAATCCCGGGACAGGGGATTGATACGCAGTATTTT. It translates to CASSTIPGQGIDTQYF. The full variable domain, in which reference TRBV19 and TRBJ2-3 provide the parts outside the CDR3, is DGGITQSPKYLFRKEGQNVTLSCEQNLNHDAMYWYRQDPGQGLRLIYYSQIVNDFQKGDIAEGYSVSREKKESFPLTVTSAQKNPTAFYLCASSTIPGQGIDTQYFGPGTRLTVL.